The next 5 T cell receptor beta chains were all read from a single sample in a study of T cell changes during pregnancy in multiple sclerosis. The protocol was immunoSEQ multiplex PCR, while the TCRdb copy is restricted to in-frame clones and leaves out a portion. The repertoire holds more than 65,000 clones, with 75% to 95% as singletons. This specimen was peripheral blood, taken in the first trimester of pregnancy. These receptors all come from a female donor with multiple sclerosis, enrolled in a pregnancy study.

This chain uses TRBV6-1 with TRBJ2-3, with 10 bases matching TRBD2. V dropped 8 bases and J dropped 13; count of bases not matched to a gene: 12. The CDR3 has 13 amino acids. Germline CDR1 and CDR2: MNHNS and SASEGT. The CDR3 reads CASRGPGLAEKYF. CDR3 coding DNA: TGTGCCAGCCGCGGCCCAGGACTAGCGGAAAAGTATTTT.

V gene TRBV7-9 combines with J gene TRBJ1-2; 9 bases are a match to TRBD1. There are 16 residues in the CDR3. The J segment lost 4 bases and the V segment lost 5 bases, leaving 11 bases of the junction unmatched. Germline CDR1 and CDR2: SEHNR and FQNEAQ (reference sequence). In nucleotides, the CDR3 is TGTGCCAGCAGCCGGGGGGACAGGGATTTTCCCTATGGCTACACCTTC. Translation gives CASSRGDRDFPYGYTF.

V gene TRBV6-1 combines with J gene TRBJ1-5; D unclear. Germline V gene lookup returns CDR1 MNHNS and CDR2 SASEGT. V lost 1 base, J lost 4 bases, and 11 bases lay in between. This CDR3 is 15 amino acids long. CDR3 bases: TGTGCCAGCAGTGAAGAGGAGGGCGGGAATCAGCCCCAGCATTTT. Translating gives CASSEEEGGNQPQHF.

The chain uses TRBV11-3 and TRBJ1-2; D gene ambiguous. The CDR3 sequence is 14 residues long. Trimming pared 0 bases from V and 8 bases from J, leaving 13 bases between. Per germline, CDR1 SGHNT and CDR2 YENEEA. The CDR3 DNA sequence: TGTGCCAGCAGCTTAGATCGGGATGGAAGCGGCTACACCTTC. The encoded protein is CASSLDRDGSGYTF. Combining the CDR3 with reference TRBV11-3 and TRBJ1-2 gives the whole variable domain EAGVVQSPRYKIIEKKQPVAFWCNPISGHNTLYWYLQNLGQGPELLIRYENEEAVDDSQLPKDRFSAERLKGVDSTLKIQPAELGDSAVYLCASSLDRDGSGYTFGSGTRLTVV.

A single count supports this clone. V gene TRBV6-4 combines with J gene TRBJ2-6; TRBD1 agrees at 9 bases. Germline values: CDR1 MRHNA, CDR2 SNTAGT. The length of the CDR3 is 16 residues. The V segment lost 6 bases and the J segment 2 bases; nucleotides outside the gene matches: 5. The CDR3 reads CASSAGQGAGANVLTF. CDR3 coding DNA: TGTGCCAGCAGCGCGGGACAGGGCGCTGGGGCCAACGTCCTGACTTTC.